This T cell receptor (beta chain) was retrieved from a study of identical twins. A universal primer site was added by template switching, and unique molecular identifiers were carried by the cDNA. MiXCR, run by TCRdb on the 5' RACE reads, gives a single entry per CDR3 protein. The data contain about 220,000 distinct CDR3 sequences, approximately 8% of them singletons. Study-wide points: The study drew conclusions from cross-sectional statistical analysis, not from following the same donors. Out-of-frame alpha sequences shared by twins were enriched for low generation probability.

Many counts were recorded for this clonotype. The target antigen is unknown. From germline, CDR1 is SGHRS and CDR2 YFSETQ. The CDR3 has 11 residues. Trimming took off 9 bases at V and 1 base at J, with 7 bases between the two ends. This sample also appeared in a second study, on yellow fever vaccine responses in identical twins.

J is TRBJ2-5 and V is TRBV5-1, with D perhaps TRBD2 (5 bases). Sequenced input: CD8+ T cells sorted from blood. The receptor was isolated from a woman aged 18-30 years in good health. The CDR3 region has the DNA TGCGCCAAGAGGGCCCAAGAGACCCAGTACTTC. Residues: CAKRAQETQYF.